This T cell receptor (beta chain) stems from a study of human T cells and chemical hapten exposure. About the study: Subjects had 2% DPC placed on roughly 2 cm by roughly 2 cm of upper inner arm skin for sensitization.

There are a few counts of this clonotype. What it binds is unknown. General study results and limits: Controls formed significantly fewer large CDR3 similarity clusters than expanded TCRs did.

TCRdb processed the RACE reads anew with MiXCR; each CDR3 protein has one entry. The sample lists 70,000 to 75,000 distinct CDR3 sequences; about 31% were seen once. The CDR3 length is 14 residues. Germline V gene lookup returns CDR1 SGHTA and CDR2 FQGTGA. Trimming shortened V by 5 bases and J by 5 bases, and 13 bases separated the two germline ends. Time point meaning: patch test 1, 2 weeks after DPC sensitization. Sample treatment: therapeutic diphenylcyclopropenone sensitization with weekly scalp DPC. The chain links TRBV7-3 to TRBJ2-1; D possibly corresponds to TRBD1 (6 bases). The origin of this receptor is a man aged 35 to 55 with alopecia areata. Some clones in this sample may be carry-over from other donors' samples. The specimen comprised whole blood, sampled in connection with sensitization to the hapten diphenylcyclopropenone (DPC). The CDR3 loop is CASSPAGQHNEQFF. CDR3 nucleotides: TGTGCCAGCAGCCCTGCCGGACAGCACAATGAGCAGTTCTTC.